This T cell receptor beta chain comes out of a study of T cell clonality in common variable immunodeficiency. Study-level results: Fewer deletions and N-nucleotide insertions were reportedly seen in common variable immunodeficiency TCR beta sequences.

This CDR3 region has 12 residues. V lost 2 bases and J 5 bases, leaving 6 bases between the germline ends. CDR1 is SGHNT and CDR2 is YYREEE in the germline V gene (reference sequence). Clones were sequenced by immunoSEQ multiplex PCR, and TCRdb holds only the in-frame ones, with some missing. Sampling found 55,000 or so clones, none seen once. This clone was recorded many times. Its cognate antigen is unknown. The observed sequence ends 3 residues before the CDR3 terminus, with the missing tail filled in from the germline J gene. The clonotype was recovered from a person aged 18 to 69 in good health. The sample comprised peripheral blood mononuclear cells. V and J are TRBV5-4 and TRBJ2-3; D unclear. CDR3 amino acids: CASSLFGDTQYF. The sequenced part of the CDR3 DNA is TGTGCCAGCAGCTTATTCGGAGATACG.